This T cell receptor (beta chain) was sequenced during a study of blood T cell repertoires in COVID-19. Study details: Whether acute or convalescent, the COVID-19 samples came from the United States, Italy and Spain. The analysed material was cDNA or gDNA that came from T cells, B-cell-depleted T cells, or PBMCs.

This CDR3 comprises 14 residues. V lost 2 bases and J 4 bases, leaving 11 bases between the germline ends. Looked up from germline, CDR1 is KGHDR and CDR2 is SFDVKD. Original processing notes: By means of reference gene primer amplification, nucleated cell counts were estimated. TCRdb keeps only in-frame clones here, not all; method: immunoSEQ multiplex PCR. That table supplies the V and J calls and clone size; D and trimming were determined from the DNA. This sample yields 65,000 to 95,000 clones, of which approximately 80% are seen a single time; about 12% belongs to the top ten. The source of this sequence is a woman aged 40 to 50 with active or convalescent COVID-19. The sample was peripheral blood. The V call is TRBV24-1, the J call TRBJ2-7, with D perhaps matching TRBD2 (6 bases). In nucleotides, the CDR3 is TGTGCCACCAGTGATTCTGCGGGATTATACGAGCAGTACTTC. Residues: CATSDSAGLYEQYF.